The next 9 T cell receptor beta chains were all read from a single sample in a study of blood T cell repertoires in COVID-19. The method was immunoSEQ multiplex PCR; TCRdb's version includes in-frame clones alone and lacks a portion of them. The sample lists 50,000 or so clones; about 90% were seen once. Sequenced material: peripheral blood. These receptors all stem from a man aged 80 or over with acute or convalescent COVID-19.

This rearrangement joins TRBV18 to TRBJ2-1; TRBD1 aligns across 9 bases. V lost 2 bases, J lost 8 bases, and 7 bases stayed unmatched. The CDR3 extends over 15 amino acids. Germline loops: CDR1 KGHSH, CDR2 LQKENI. The CDR3 loop reads CASSPEGQGRDEQFF. The CDR3 DNA is TGTGCCAGCTCACCAGAGGGACAGGGTCGGGATGAGCAGTTCTTC.

The chain couples TRBV6-5 to TRBJ1-1; 9 positions agree with TRBD1. Losses at the gene ends were 10 bases for V and 4 bases for J; bases not matched to a gene: 10. The CDR3 totals 14 residues. Germline V gives CDR1 MNHEY, CDR2 SVGAGI. The CDR3 protein is CATHDSTGGTEAFF. The CDR3, as DNA: TGTGCCACCCACGACTCGACAGGGGGCACTGAAGCTTTCTTT.

V and J are TRBV5-8 and TRBJ2-1; tentatively, D is TRBD2 (5 bases). Trimming cost V 2 bases and J 4 bases, with 19 bases left between them. From germline, CDR1 is SGHTS and CDR2 YDEGEE. This CDR3 has 17 amino acids. CDR3 loop: CASSFFREITKYNEQFF. In nucleotides, the CDR3 is TGTGCCAGCAGCTTTTTTAGGGAGATAACGAAATACAATGAGCAGTTCTTC.

The chain has TRBV18 and TRBJ2-5; 7 nucleotides agree with TRBD1. The CDR3 extends over 14 amino acids. Germline CDR1 is KGHSH and CDR2 is LQKENI. V lost 3 bases to trimming and J lost 4 bases; unmatched junction nucleotides: 5. CDR3 protein: CASSPGNRGETQYF. The CDR3 DNA reads as TGTGCCAGCTCACCGGGGAACAGGGGAGAGACCCAGTACTTC.

V gene TRBV10-3 combines with J gene TRBJ1-4, with no clear D. Germline V gene data show CDR1 as ENHRY and CDR2 as SYGVKD. V was trimmed by 3 bases and J by 0 bases, leaving 8 bases between them. CDR3 length equals 15 residues. CDR3 in amino acids: CAISDDGTTNEKLFF. The CDR3 nucleotides are TGTGCCATCAGTGACGACGGGACAACTAATGAAAAACTGTTTTTT.

The chain links TRBV20-1 to TRBJ2-1; 7 bases align to TRBD2. The germline gives CDR1 DFQATT, CDR2 SNEGSKA (reference sequence). V dropped 3 bases and J dropped 1; count of bases not matched to a gene: 3. This CDR3 comprises 14 residues. The DNA for the CDR3 is TGCAGTGCTAGTCCTAGCGGATCCTACAATGAGCAGTTCTTC. This encodes CSASPSGSYNEQFF.

This chain joins TRBV5-1 and TRBJ2-5; D gene uncertain. Trimming took off 0 bases at V and 5 bases at J, with 11 bases between the two ends. Germline CDR1 and CDR2: SGHRS and YFSETQ. The CDR3 runs 14 residues. Here the CDR3 reads CASSLAPGAETQYF. The CDR3 nucleotides are TGCGCCAGCAGCTTGGCCCCGGGTGCGGAGACCCAGTACTTC. Supplemented by reference TRBV5-1 and TRBJ2-5, the full variable domain reads KAGVTQTPRYLIKTRGQQVTLSCSPISGHRSVSWYQQTPGQGLQFLFEYFSETQRNKGNFPGRFSGRQFSNSRSEMNVSTLELGDSALYLCASSLAPGAETQYFGPGTRLLVL.

V gene TRBV2 combines with J gene TRBJ1-1; no firm D call. This CDR3 contains 14 residues. V was clipped by 1 base and J by 1 base, with 7 bases between them. Germline values: CDR1 SNHLY, CDR2 FYNNEI. The DNA of the CDR3 is TGTGCCAGCAGTGAAGTACGGGGGAACACTGAAGCTTTCTTT. Translation: CASSEVRGNTEAFF.

The CDR3 reads CASSPGQTYSGNTIYF. CDR3 bases: TGCGCCAGCAGCCCCGGACAGACTTACTCTGGAAACACCATATATTTT. The chain links TRBV5-1 to TRBJ1-3; D may be TRBD1 (6 bases). V dropped 4 bases and J dropped 0 bases, with 14 bases sitting between them. This CDR3 contains 16 residues. The germline CDR1 and CDR2 sequences are SGHRS and YFSETQ.